Following are 17 T cell receptor beta chains from one sample sequenced in a study of blood T cells in healthy people across ages. Then a second PCR, running roughly 6 to 11 cycles, was carried out with a sample-barcoded 5' primer and a J-beta primer mix. TCRdb re-derived calls from the 5' RACE reads in MiXCR, one entry per CDR3 protein. The table shows approximately 800,000 distinct CDR3 sequences, with nearly 60% occurring only once. Sequences were obtained from blood. The receptors here all came from a man aged 25-45 years in good health.

The chain joins TRBV7-8 to TRBJ2-3; 7 nucleotides align to TRBD1. CDR1 and CDR2 (germline): SGHVS, FQNEAQ. This CDR3 spans 14 amino acids. Losses at the gene ends were 8 bases for V and 1 base for J; bases not matched to a gene: 6. The CDR3 DNA is TGTGCCAGCTTGCCAGGGGGACGCACAGATACGCAGTATTTT. It specifies CASLPGGRTDTQYF.

Note on this clonotype: The germline gene is not matched at one end of the junction; a read error may be the cause. The chain couples TRBV3-1 to TRBJ2-1, with 10 bases aligning to TRBD2. Germline V gene sequence: CDR1 LGHDT, CDR2 YNNKEL (reference sequence). This CDR3 is built from 15 residues. The CDR3 DNA sequence: TGTGCCAGCAGCACCCAGCGGGGGGGCTACGATGAGCAGTTCTTC. Its translation: CASSTQRGGYDEQFF.

The chain recombines TRBV2 with TRBJ2-6, with 7 bases matching TRBD1. J was trimmed by 2 bases and V by 11 bases; bases with no gene match: 15. CDR3 length: 17 amino acids. Germline values: CDR1 SNHLY, CDR2 FYNNEI. The CDR3 nucleotides read TGTGCCGGAGGAATTATGGCAGGGGGAACTGGGGCCAACGTCCTGACTTTC. It yields the protein CAGGIMAGGTGANVLTF.

The CDR3 DNA follows: TGTGCCAGCAGCTCCGAGGCTCTTAACTATGGCTACACCTTC. Translation gives CASSSEALNYGYTF. The chain joins TRBV7-2 to TRBJ1-2; D gene unclear. The CDR3 has 14 amino acids. CDR1 and CDR2 from the germline V gene are SGHTA and FQGNSA. V was clipped by 4 bases and J by 1 base, with 10 bases between them.

The V call is TRBV12-3 or TRBV12-4, the J call TRBJ1-1; D unclear. CDR3 size: 14 residues. The V end lost 1 base, the J end lost 3 bases, and 9 bases lay between the germline ends. CDR3 amino acids: CASSLGYGDTEAFF. The CDR3, as DNA: TGTGCCAGCAGTTTAGGTTACGGAGACACTGAAGCTTTCTTT.

This sequence joins TRBV6-5 and TRBJ2-3, with 10 positions matching TRBD2. The V gene's germline CDR1 is MNHEY and CDR2 SVGAGI. The CDR3 sequence is 15 residues long. V lost 11 bases, J lost 2 bases, and 10 bases stayed unmatched. The chain's CDR3 is CAGSRTSGTTDTQYF. CDR3 DNA: TGTGCCGGCTCACGGACTAGCGGTACCACAGATACGCAGTATTTT.

The V call is TRBV20-1, the J call TRBJ1-1; no clear D gene. Germline values: CDR1 DFQATT, CDR2 SNEGSKA (reference sequence). CDR3 length equals 14 residues. V lost 2 bases and J lost 0, with 10 bases in between. The CDR3: CSARQVILNTEAFF. CDR3 coding DNA: TGCAGTGCTAGACAGGTTATTTTGAACACTGAAGCTTTCTTT.

The chain uses TRBV4-2 and TRBJ2-7; D perhaps matches TRBD1 (6 bases). V lost 0 bases and J 6 bases, leaving 15 bases between the germline ends. Germline loops: CDR1 LGHNA, CDR2 YNFKEQ. The CDR3 extends over 15 amino acids. In DNA, the CDR3 is TGTGCCAGCAGCCAAGATAGGCAGGGGATTTCCGAGCAGTACTTC. Encoded protein: CASSQDRQGISEQYF.

This chain connects TRBV7-2 to TRBJ2-5, with D perhaps TRBD1 (6 bases). Deletions cut 4 bases from V and 4 bases from J, with 13 bases between. This CDR3 spans 14 amino acids. Germline CDR1 is SGHTA and CDR2 is FQGNSA. The CDR3 DNA reads TGTGCCAGCAGCTCCGTTGACAGGAGAGAGACCCAGTACTTC. Translation: CASSSVDRRETQYF.

J is TRBJ2-7 and V is TRBV7-2, with TRBD1 identical over 9 bases. This CDR3 has 14 residues. CDR1 SGHTA and CDR2 FQGNSA come from the germline V gene. The V segment lost 8 bases and the J segment 2 bases; nucleotides outside the gene matches: 7. The CDR3 sequence is CASLRGQGPYEQYF. The CDR3, as DNA: TGTGCCAGCCTAAGGGGACAGGGTCCCTACGAGCAGTACTTC.

This clonotype was detected only once. The V and J genes are TRBV15 and TRBJ2-3; 9 positions agree with TRBD2. V lost 5 bases and J lost 7; bases outside the gene matches: 13. CDR1 and CDR2 (germline): LNHNV, YYDKDF (reference sequence). This CDR3 is 16 amino acids long. DNA of the CDR3: TGTGCCACCAGCGGTATCGCTGCGGGAGGGGGCAATACGCAGTATTTT. Its protein product is CATSGIAAGGGNTQYF.

The chain uses TRBV9 and TRBJ2-2, with TRBD2 identical over 14 bases. Germline assignment: CDR1 SGDLS and CDR2 YYNGEE. This CDR3 comprises 15 residues. The ends lost 3 bases at V and 9 bases at J; junction bases unmatched: 4. The CDR3 region is CASSGTSGGSRELFF. The CDR3 nucleotides read TGTGCCAGCAGCGGGACTAGCGGGGGGTCCAGGGAGCTGTTTTTT.

The table lists this clonotype with a few counts. The V and J genes are TRBV3-1 and TRBJ2-5; possible D gene TRBD2, 6 bases. CDR1 and CDR2 (germline): LGHDT, YNNKEL (reference sequence). The V and J ends lost 1 base and 2 bases respectively, with 11 bases between them. The CDR3 length is 15 residues. The CDR3 region is CASSQGGTGQETQYF. The CDR3 nucleotides read TGTGCCAGCAGCCAAGGCGGGACGGGGCAAGAGACCCAGTACTTC.

This clonotype showed up many times. V and J are TRBV11-2 and TRBJ2-3; 7 bases agree with TRBD2. There are 14 residues in the CDR3. V lost 3 bases and J lost 0; bases outside the gene matches: 0. Germline lookup yields CDR1 SGHAT and CDR2 FQNNGV. CDR3 in DNA: TGTGCCAGCAGCTTTAGCGGGAGCACAGATACGCAGTATTTT. Translating gives CASSFSGSTDTQYF.

The chain employs TRBV27 and TRBJ2-1; either TRBD1 or TRBD2 may supply D (5 bases each). V was clipped by 3 bases and J by 6 bases, with 21 bases between them. This CDR3 has 17 residues. Germline lookup yields CDR1 MNHEY and CDR2 SMNVEV (reference sequence). CDR3 nucleotide sequence: TGTGCCAGCAGTTTCGGGGCTGAGGCAATTACGGGCAATGAGCAGTTCTTC. The encoded protein is CASSFGAEAITGNEQFF.

The chain couples TRBV16 to TRBJ1-2, with unresolved D. This CDR3 is 15 amino acids long. Germline values: CDR1 KGHSY, CDR2 FQNENV. Trimming pared 1 base from V and 3 bases from J, leaving 12 bases between. Written as DNA, the CDR3 is TGTGCCAGCAGCCAATTGGAGGCACGATACTATGGCTACACCTTC. Translated, it gives CASSQLEARYYGYTF.

The V call is TRBV7-2, the J call TRBJ2-1, with D tentatively TRBD1 (5 bases). V shed 1 base and J shed 5 bases, with 9 bases lying between them. The CDR3 length is 14 residues. Germline CDR1 is SGHTA and CDR2 is FQGNSA. CDR3 sequence (DNA): TGTGCCAGCAGCTTAGTAGGGGCGAACAATGAGCAGTTCTTC. Its protein is CASSLVGANNEQFF. The variable domain in full, with the rest retrieved from reference TRBV7-2 and TRBJ2-1, is GAGVSQSPSNKVTEKGKDVELRCDPISGHTALYWYRQSLGQGLEFLIYFQGNSAPDKSGLPSDRFSAERTGGSVSTLTIQRTQQEDSAVYLCASSLVGANNEQFFGPGTRLTVL.